This is a list of T cell receptor beta chains from one sample in a study of Graves' ophthalmopathy and Graves' hyperthyroidism. TCRdb analysed the multiplex PCR reads with MiXCR anew, one entry per CDR3 protein. Of hundreds of thousands of distinct CDR3 sequences detected, 22% appear once; the ten largest clones hold about 6.6%. Material for sequencing was peripheral blood. The origin of the receptors is a young woman with stable Graves' hyperthyroidism. Some clones in this sample may be carry-over from other donors' samples. Each CDR3 is given with its conserved first and last residue. Each record gives: D gene, clone size, V gene, J gene, CDR3 length, CDR3 protein, CDR3 DNA. D genes are given only for firm matches. Clone size appears in some rows only: once, few, many, or a class for an expanded clone.

>NA|NA|TRBV6-5|TRBJ1-2|16
CASSYSTAASPYGYTF
TGTGCCAGCAGTTACTCGACAGCCGCTTCCCCTTATGGCTACACCTTC
>NA|many|TRBV6-1|TRBJ2-7|15
CASTLEGQGGYEQYF
TGTGCCAGCACTCTGGAGGGCCAGGGCGGCTACGAGCAGTACTTC
>NA|many|TRBV18|TRBJ2-7|14
CASSRTENYYEQYF
TGTGCCAGCTCAAGGACAGAGAATTATTACGAGCAGTACTTC
>NA|many|TRBV2|TRBJ1-6|14
CASSGGQTNSPLHF
TGTGCCAGCAGTGGAGGACAGACCAATTCACCCCTCCACTTT
>TRBD1|many|TRBV7-2|TRBJ2-7|15
CASSNRDRGSYEQYF
TGTGCCAGCAGCAACCGGGACAGGGGGTCCTACGAGCAGTACTTC
>NA|many|TRBV20-1|TRBJ2-5|12
CSAAPSRETQYF
TGCAGTGCTGCGCCCTCAAGGGAGACCCAGTACTTC
>NA|NA|TRBV7-8|TRBJ2-2|13
CASSSEYQGELFF
TGTGCCAGCAGCTCCGAATACCAAGGGGAGCTGTTTTTT
>NA|many|TRBV7-8|TRBJ1-3|17
CASSLEFQGAYGNTIYF
TGTGCCAGCAGCTTAGAGTTCCAGGGAGCTTATGGAAACACCATATATTTT
>TRBD1|many|TRBV4-1|TRBJ1-1|16
CASSHLTGQANTEAFF
TGCGCCAGCAGCCATTTGACGGGACAGGCGAACACTGAAGCTTTCTTT
>TRBD1|NA|TRBV5-1|TRBJ2-7|15
CASRAGQGSPYEQYF
TGCGCCAGCAGAGCCGGACAGGGGAGTCCCTACGAGCAGTACTTC
>TRBD2|NA|TRBV6-2/TRBV6-3|TRBJ2-6|15
CASSRTSSGANVLTF
TGTGCCAGCAGCCGGACTAGCTCTGGGGCCAACGTCCTGACTTTC
>TRBD1|few|TRBV20-1|TRBJ2-5|14
CSARDQGAQETQYF
TGCAGTGCTAGAGATCAGGGGGCACAAGAGACCCAGTACTTC
>TRBD1|many|TRBV6-5|TRBJ1-2|15
CASSYGRQGAKGYTF
TGTGCCAGCAGTTACGGACGACAGGGGGCAAAGGGCTACACCTTC
>NA|NA|TRBV6-2/TRBV6-3|TRBJ2-7|14
CASTPAGRNYEQYF
TGTGCCAGCACCCCGGCGGGGAGAAATTACGAGCAGTACTTC
>NA|many|TRBV29-1|TRBJ2-3|13
CSVQKGSTDTQYF
TGCAGCGTTCAAAAGGGCAGCACAGATACGCAGTATTTT
>NA|NA|TRBV11-1|TRBJ1-2|19
CASSFSPGAAGDEPYGYTF
TGTGCCAGCAGCTTCTCGCCGGGTGCCGCCGGCGACGAACCTTATGGCTACACCTTC
>NA|once|TRBV7-6|TRBJ1-1|12
CASSLRGKGAFF
TGTGCCAGCAGCTTACGGGGAAAGGGGGCTTTCTTT
>TRBD1|NA|TRBV28|TRBJ1-2|16
CASSTLMSGQGYGYTF
TGTGCCAGCAGCACCCTGATGTCTGGACAGGGCTATGGCTACACCTTC
>NA|many|TRBV7-9|TRBJ1-1|14
CASSTISLNTEAFF
TGTGCCAGCAGCACGATATCCCTGAACACTGAAGCTTTCTTT
>NA|NA|TRBV12-3/TRBV12-4|TRBJ2-7|12
CASSYPSNEQYF
TGTGCCAGCAGTTACCCCAGCAACGAGCAGTACTTC
>TRBD1|NA|TRBV24-1|TRBJ1-1|13
CATTAGQGEEAFF
TGTGCCACGACCGCAGGACAGGGAGAAGAAGCTTTCTTT
>NA|few|TRBV5-5|TRBJ2-7|15
CASSLFDFTLYEQYF
TGTGCCAGCAGTCTTTTTGATTTTACCTTGTACGAGCAGTACTTC
>NA|NA|TRBV12-5|TRBJ1-2|15
CASGLTLEARYGYTF
TGTGCTAGTGGTTTGACCCTGGAGGCACGGTATGGCTACACCTTC
>NA|many|TRBV11-1|TRBJ2-2|16
CASSSRSQGGTGELFF
TGTGCCAGCAGCTCGAGGTCACAGGGCGGCACCGGGGAGCTGTTTTTT
>NA|NA|TRBV5-4|TRBJ1-5|17
CASSLIGQARLNQPQHF
TGTGCCAGCAGCTTGATTGGTCAGGCCAGACTCAATCAGCCCCAGCATTTT
>NA|NA|TRBV19|TRBJ2-5|15
CASSIDDRGGETQYF
TGTGCCAGTAGTATAGATGACAGGGGAGGGGAGACCCAGTACTTC
>NA|many|TRBV6-5|TRBJ1-2|14
CASSYDPTMSGYTF
TGTGCCAGCAGTTACGACCCGACAATGAGCGGCTACACCTTC
>NA|many|TRBV12-3/TRBV12-4|TRBJ2-2|14
CATRERGWTGELFF
TGTGCCACCCGCGAAAGGGGATGGACCGGGGAGCTGTTTTTT
>NA|NA|TRBV6-1|TRBJ1-5|16
CASSIGQGTSNQPQHF
TGTGCCAGCAGTATAGGGCAGGGGACGAGCAATCAGCCCCAGCATTTT
>NA|many|TRBV12-3/TRBV12-4|TRBJ1-1|14
CASSLGGVETEAFF
TGTGCCAGCAGTTTGGGGGGGGTGGAGACTGAAGCTTTCTTT
>NA|NA|TRBV19|TRBJ1-5|13
CASSGTRGQPQHF
TGTGCCAGTTCCGGAACAAGGGGTCAGCCCCAGCATTTT
>NA|NA|TRBV19|TRBJ1-3|15
CASSTTGDRGNTIYF
TGTGCCAGTAGTACGACGGGGGATCGAGGAAACACCATATATTTT
>TRBD1|NA|TRBV28|TRBJ1-2|14
CASTTGTGVWGYTF
TGTGCCAGCACCACCGGGACAGGGGTTTGGGGCTACACCTTC
>NA|NA|TRBV13|TRBJ1-1|12
CASSLFGTEACF
TGTGCCAGCAGCTTATTTGGGACCGAAGCTTGCTTT
>NA|many|TRBV30|TRBJ1-1|15
CAWSPFDRMNTEAFF
TGTGCCTGGAGTCCCTTTGACAGGATGAACACTGAAGCTTTCTTT
>NA|many|TRBV7-2|TRBJ2-7|14
CASTRERNSYEQYF
TGTGCCAGCACTCGAGAGCGGAACTCCTACGAGCAGTACTTC
>TRBD1|NA|TRBV28|TRBJ1-1|13
CASRYTGATEAFF
TGTGCCAGCAGATACACAGGGGCCACTGAAGCTTTCTTT
>NA|NA|TRBV28|TRBJ2-7|12
CASRRGGYEQYF
TGTGCCAGCAGGAGGGGCGGATACGAGCAGTACTTC
>NA|many|TRBV20-1|TRBJ2-5|15
CSARASGAERKTQYF
TGCAGTGCTAGAGCTTCGGGAGCAGAGAGGAAGACCCAGTACTTC
>TRBD2|NA|TRBV6-1|TRBJ2-5|13
CASKGLAQETQYF
TGTGCCAGCAAAGGACTAGCGCAAGAGACCCAGTACTTC
>NA|NA|TRBV20-1|TRBJ2-2|14
CSVSSGKTAGELFF
TGCAGTGTCAGTTCAGGGAAAACGGCCGGGGAGCTGTTTTTT
>TRBD2|many|TRBV10-3|TRBJ2-5|15
CAISESAGGTETQYF
TGTGCCATCAGTGAGTCAGCGGGGGGCACAGAGACCCAGTACTTC
>NA|many|TRBV6-5|TRBJ2-7|15
CASSWVGTNSYEQYF
TGTGCCAGCAGTTGGGTCGGGACAAACTCCTACGAGCAGTACTTC
>NA|NA|TRBV19|TRBJ1-1|13
CASRDRLYTEAFF
TGTGCCAGTAGAGACAGGCTGTACACTGAAGCTTTCTTT
>NA|many|TRBV27|TRBJ1-2|13
CASSPTGHYGYTF
TGTGCCAGCAGTCCGACAGGCCACTATGGCTACACCTTC
>NA|NA|TRBV6-1|TRBJ1-2|14
CASTRGQEGNGYTF
TGTGCCAGCACCAGGGGTCAGGAGGGAAATGGCTACACCTTC
>TRBD2|few|TRBV7-2|TRBJ2-5|17
CASSLGLAGKKDETQYF
TGTGCCAGCAGCTTAGGGCTAGCGGGGAAAAAAGATGAGACCCAGTACTTC
>TRBD2|many|TRBV12-3/TRBV12-4|TRBJ2-7|16
CASSSLELSGTYEQYF
TGTGCCAGCAGTTCCCTAGAATTGAGCGGGACCTACGAGCAGTACTTC
>NA|NA|TRBV24-1|TRBJ2-7|14
CATSSAGSSYEQYF
TGTGCCACCAGTTCGGCGGGGAGCTCCTACGAGCAGTACTTC
>NA|many|TRBV6-5|TRBJ2-5|15
CATTTRRWGRETQYF
TGTGCCACGACGACCCGAAGATGGGGTCGCGAGACCCAGTACTTC
>NA|many|TRBV29-1|TRBJ1-2|12
CSVVRSYYGYTF
TGCAGCGTTGTCAGGAGTTATTATGGCTACACCTTC
>NA|many|TRBV19|TRBJ1-1|12
CASSVRVGPAFF
TGTGCCAGTAGTGTTCGGGTAGGGCCAGCTTTCTTT
>TRBD1|few|TRBV9|TRBJ1-2|14
CASSVGQGPYGYTF
TGTGCCAGCAGCGTGGGACAGGGACCCTATGGCTACACCTTC
>TRBD2|NA|TRBV6-1|TRBJ2-2|16
CASTGTSSGRFRELFF
TGTGCCAGCACCGGAACTTCTAGCGGGAGGTTCAGGGAGCTGTTTTTT
>NA|few|TRBV27|TRBJ1-1|13
CASAPGQNTEAFF
TGTGCCAGCGCTCCGGGACAGAACACTGAAGCTTTCTTT
>NA|many|TRBV2|TRBJ1-1|13
CASSVGANLEAFF
TGTGCCAGCAGTGTGGGGGCGAATCTTGAAGCTTTCTTT